This T cell receptor (beta chain) was identified during a study of identical twins. The study, taken as a whole, reports: The authors drew conclusions from cross-sectional statistical analysis rather than following the same donors.

Per the germline V gene, CDR1 is SEHNR and CDR2 is FQNEAQ (reference sequence). The CDR3 runs to 11 residues. Deletions cut 5 bases from V and 16 bases from J, with 15 bases between. This clonotype was counted ten times or more. No antigen is known for it. Each CDR3 protein is one row after TCRdb ran MiXCR on the 5' RACE reads. The sample yields about 280,000 distinct CDR3 sequences, approximately 8.5% seen once. These data were likewise used in another study, on yellow fever vaccine responses in identical twins. That study reports: Twins' T cell vaccine responses reportedly looked partly convergent, partly personalized.

The V gene is TRBV7-9, the J gene TRBJ2-1, with D tentatively TRBD1 (5 bases). The sequenced material came from memory (CD45RO+) T cells sorted from blood. This sequence was found in a woman in her late teens or twenties in good health. The DNA for the CDR3 is TGTGCCAGCAGCAACTCAGGGCCCCCCTTCTTC. Translation: CASSNSGPPFF.